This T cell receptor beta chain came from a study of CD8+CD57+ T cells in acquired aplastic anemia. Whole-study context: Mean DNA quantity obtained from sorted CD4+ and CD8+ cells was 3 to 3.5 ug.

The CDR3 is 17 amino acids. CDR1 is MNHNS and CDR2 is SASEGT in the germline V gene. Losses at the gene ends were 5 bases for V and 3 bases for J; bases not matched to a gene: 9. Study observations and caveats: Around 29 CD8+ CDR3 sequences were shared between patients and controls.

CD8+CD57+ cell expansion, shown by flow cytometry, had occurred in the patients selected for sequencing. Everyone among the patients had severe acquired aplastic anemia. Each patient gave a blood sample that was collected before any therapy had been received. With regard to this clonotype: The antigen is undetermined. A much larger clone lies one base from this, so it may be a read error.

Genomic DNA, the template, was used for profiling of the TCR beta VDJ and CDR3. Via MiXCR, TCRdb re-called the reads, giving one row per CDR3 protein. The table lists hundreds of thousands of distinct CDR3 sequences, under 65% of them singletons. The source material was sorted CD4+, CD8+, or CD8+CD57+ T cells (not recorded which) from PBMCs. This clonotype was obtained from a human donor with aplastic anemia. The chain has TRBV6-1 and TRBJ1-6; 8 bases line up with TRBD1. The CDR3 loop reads CASSFNRGRIYNSPLHF. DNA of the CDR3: TGTGCCAGCAGTTTCAACAGGGGGAGAATCTATAATTCACCCCTCCACTTT.